These 6 T cell receptor beta chains were all obtained from the same sample, sequenced in a study of CD8+ T cells in alopecia areata. cDNA serving as the sequencing template came from extracted, reverse transcribed RNA. The method was immunoSEQ multiplex PCR; TCRdb's version includes in-frame clones alone and lacks a portion of them. The data contain approximately 120,000 clones, about 46% of them singletons. Sequenced input: NKG2D-low CD8+ T cells sorted from blood. These receptors originate from a human donor with alopecia areata.

The chain employs TRBV11-2 and TRBJ2-1, with TRBD1 matching over 8 bases. Trimming cost V 9 bases and J 4 bases; bases outside gene matches: 11. The CDR3 sequence is 15 residues long. From germline, CDR1 is SGHAT and CDR2 FQNNGV. The CDR3 nucleotides read TGTGCCAGTTTGACCCACAGGGGGAGGTACAATGAGCAGTTCTTC. Protein product: CASLTHRGRYNEQFF.

The gene calls are TRBV7-9 and TRBJ1-5; D ambiguous. Trimming removed 1 base at V and 5 bases at J, with 3 bases between. The CDR3 is 12 residues long. From germline, CDR1 is SEHNR and CDR2 FQNEAQ (reference sequence). CDR3 amino acids: CASSLGYQPQHF. The CDR3 region has the DNA TGTGCCAGCAGCTTAGGGTATCAGCCCCAGCATTTT.

The genes are TRBV2 and TRBJ2-3; D unclear. CDR3 length equals 11 residues. CDR1 and CDR2 (germline): SNHLY, FYNNEI. Trimming pared 6 bases from V and 1 base from J, leaving 2 bases between. The CDR3 nucleotides read TGTGCCAGCAGGGGCACAGATACGCAGTATTTT. The encoded protein is CASRGTDTQYF.

This clone has a single count. V usage is TRBV30 and J usage is TRBJ2-1, with D perhaps TRBD1 or TRBD2 (5 bases each). Germline V gene sequence: CDR1 GTSNPN, CDR2 SVGIG (reference sequence). The CDR3 totals 13 residues. The ends were cut back, 7 bases at V and 9 bases at J, with 19 bases in the middle. The CDR3 DNA is TGTGCCTCAATCTTCCGGGACGCATCTGAGCAGTTCTTC. It is translated as CASIFRDASEQFF.

The V and J genes are TRBV30 and TRBJ2-1; the D is unclear. The CDR3 covers 10 residues. The germline V gene encodes CDR1 GTSNPN and CDR2 SVGIG (reference sequence). V dropped 2 bases and J dropped 6 bases, with 2 bases sitting between them. The CDR3 DNA reads TGTGCCTGGAGTAGCAATGAGCAGTTCTTC. Translating it yields CAWSSNEQFF.

The chain couples TRBV29-1 to TRBJ2-3; possible D gene TRBD2, 6 bases. Germline loops: CDR1 SQVTM, CDR2 ANQGSEA. CDR3 length: 14 amino acids. The V and J ends lost 3 bases and 4 bases respectively, with 14 bases between them. The CDR3 loop reads CSVDWRERADTQYF. CDR3 bases: TGCAGCGTTGACTGGAGGGAGAGGGCAGATACGCAGTATTTT.